Listed below are T cell receptor beta chains from one sample, sequenced in a study of shared clonotypes between healthy human individuals. The data were produced by immunoSEQ multiplex PCR, yet TCRdb's version contains in-frame clones alone and is incomplete. The sample contains about 2 million clones, approximately 94% of which appear only once. Sequenced sample: naive CD8+ T cells sorted from blood. Every receptor here comes from a man aged 18-30 years in good health. The CDR3 runs from the conserved cysteine through the conserved F or W. D genes are given only for firm matches. Clone size is not always given. Where it is, it says once, few, many or a class for expanded clones.

J	size	D	length	V	CDR3	DNA
TRBJ1-2	-	-	15	TRBV19	CASTSRREVSYGYTF	TGTGCCAGCACCAGTCGGAGGGAAGTCTCCTATGGCTACACCTTC
TRBJ2-7	-	-	13	TRBV29-1	CSVEAMAPGEQYF	TGCAGCGTTGAAGCGATGGCGCCGGGGGAGCAGTACTTC
TRBJ1-5	-	-	15	TRBV5-5	CASSLEEYSNQPQHF	TGTGCCAGCAGCTTGGAAGAGTATAGCAATCAGCCCCAGCATTTT
TRBJ2-7	-	TRBD1	14	TRBV11-3	CASSLGGTGSEQYF	TGTGCCAGCAGCTTAGGCGGGACAGGGAGCGAGCAGTACTTC
TRBJ1-1	-	-	17	TRBV5-6	CASSRTGGGILKAEAFF	TGTGCCAGCAGCCGTACCGGGGGAGGGATATTGAAGGCTGAAGCTTTCTTT
TRBJ2-1	-	-	16	TRBV19	CASSIVQESSYNEQFF	TGTGCCAGTAGTATAGTTCAGGAAAGTTCCTACAATGAGCAGTTCTTC
TRBJ2-7	-	TRBD1	18	TRBV5-1	CASSLSFLETGTDYEQYF	TGCGCCAGCAGCTTGAGCTTTCTGGAGACAGGGACGGACTACGAGCAGTACTTC
TRBJ2-7	-	-	20	TRBV21-1	CASSNVPRTGGRLPTYEQYF	TGTGCCAGCAGCAACGTACCCCGGACAGGGGGACGCCTCCCGACCTACGAGCAGTACTTC
TRBJ2-1	-	TRBD2	13	TRBV28	CASLAGGYNEQFF	TGTGCCAGCTTAGCGGGGGGGTACAATGAGCAGTTCTTC
TRBJ2-7	-	TRBD1	14	TRBV25-1	CASSDTGDAYEQYF	TGTGCCAGCAGTGACACAGGGGACGCCTACGAGCAGTACTTC
TRBJ2-7	-	TRBD2	19	TRBV27	CASSVSPTLAGGPSYEQYF	TGTGCCAGCAGTGTCTCCCCCACACTAGCGGGAGGCCCATCCTACGAGCAGTACTTC
TRBJ2-7	-	-	13	TRBV10-1	CASSEGSSYEQYF	TGCGCCAGCAGTGAGGGGAGCTCCTACGAGCAGTACTTC
TRBJ2-1	-	TRBD2	16	TRBV7-9	CASTSSTSGSYNEQFF	TGTGCCAGCACCTCTTCTACTAGCGGCTCCTACAATGAGCAGTTCTTC
TRBJ1-1	once	TRBD1	14	TRBV5-4	CASSLAGTGTEAFF	TGTGCCAGCAGCTTGGCCGGGACAGGCACTGAAGCTTTCTTT
TRBJ2-2	-	TRBD1	17	TRBV2	CASHFARGTANTGELFF	TGTGCCAGCCACTTTGCCAGGGGGACAGCGAACACCGGGGAGCTGTTTTTT
TRBJ1-5	-	-	15	TRBV6-1	CASSEVGGPNQPQHF	TGTGCCAGCAGTGAGGTTGGAGGTCCCAATCAGCCCCAGCATTTT
TRBJ2-7	-	TRBD1	15	TRBV7-2	CASSLGQGVFSEQYF	TGTGCCAGCAGTCTTGGACAGGGTGTTTTCAGCGAGCAGTACTTC
TRBJ2-2	-	-	18	TRBV25-1	CASSEYRTGFWNTGELFF	TGTGCCAGCAGTGAATATCGAACAGGTTTCTGGAACACCGGGGAGCTGTTTTTT
TRBJ1-2	-	-	12	TRBV10-3	CAINGGHDDYTF	TGTGCCATCAACGGGGGGCATGATGACTACACCTTC
TRBJ2-7	-	-	14	TRBV19	CASSIGTAVYEQYF	TGTGCCAGTAGTATAGGGACAGCCGTCTACGAGCAGTACTTC
TRBJ2-7	-	TRBD1	12	TRBV19	CASSFDRGEQYF	TGTGCCAGTAGTTTCGACAGGGGCGAGCAGTACTTC
TRBJ1-6	-	-	14	TRBV11-2	CASSLGTGFSPLHF	TGTGCCAGCAGCTTGGGTACAGGGTTTTCACCCCTCCACTTT
TRBJ1-6	-	-	13	TRBV4-1	CASSQADNSPLHF	TGCGCCAGCAGCCAAGCGGACAATTCACCCCTCCACTTT
TRBJ2-7	-	-	13	TRBV6-5	CASSPGQNYEQYF	TGTGCCAGCAGCCCGGGCCAGAACTACGAGCAGTACTTC
TRBJ1-1	-	-	13	TRBV6-5	CASSYPEGTEAFF	TGTGCCAGCAGTTATCCGGAGGGCACTGAAGCTTTCTTT
TRBJ2-1	-	TRBD1	16	TRBV7-9	CASSWPWGQDDNEQFF	TGTGCCAGCAGCTGGCCTTGGGGACAGGACGACAATGAGCAGTTCTTC
TRBJ2-1	-	TRBD1	20	TRBV9	CASSVDPGQPSPRQYNEQFF	TGTGCCAGCAGCGTAGATCCGGGACAGCCGTCCCCCCGCCAATACAATGAGCAGTTCTTC
TRBJ2-2	-	TRBD1	17	TRBV5-5	CASISSTGGASTGELFF	TGTGCCAGCATCTCGAGTACAGGGGGCGCGAGCACCGGGGAGCTGTTTTTT
TRBJ2-4	-	TRBD2	16	TRBV27	CASSLMPGTSVNIQYF	TGTGCCAGCAGTTTAATGCCGGGGACTAGCGTCAACATTCAGTACTTC
TRBJ2-1	-	-	16	TRBV9	CASSVAWGSSYNEQFF	TGTGCCAGCAGCGTAGCGTGGGGAAGCTCCTACAATGAGCAGTTCTTC
TRBJ2-3	-	TRBD2	16	TRBV7-2	CASSATSGGITDTQYF	TGTGCCAGCAGCGCGACTAGCGGGGGGATCACAGATACGCAGTATTTT
TRBJ2-3	-	-	16	TRBV27	CASSPGWVGSTDTQYF	TGTGCCAGCAGTCCAGGATGGGTGGGCAGCACAGATACGCAGTATTTT
TRBJ2-6	few	-	18	TRBV5-4	CASSLGAGLDSGANVLTF	TGTGCCAGCAGCTTGGGGGCAGGCCTTGACTCTGGGGCCAACGTCCTGACTTTC
TRBJ2-3	-	TRBD2	19	TRBV9	CASSVGTSGRAQYEDTQYF	TGTGCCAGCAGCGTAGGGACTAGCGGGAGGGCCCAGTATGAAGATACGCAGTATTTT
TRBJ2-7	-	TRBD2	16	TRBV7-9	CASSQTSGLSRYEQYF	TGTGCCAGCAGCCAAACTAGCGGGCTAAGTCGCTACGAGCAGTACTTC
TRBJ2-1	-	TRBD2	14	TRBV9	CASSVVGLAAEQFF	TGTGCCAGCAGCGTAGTGGGACTAGCCGCTGAGCAGTTCTTC
TRBJ2-1	-	-	17	TRBV7-9	CASSSPIRREGDNEQFF	TGTGCCAGCAGCTCCCCCATTCGCAGGGAAGGAGACAATGAGCAGTTCTTC
TRBJ2-2	-	TRBD1	16	TRBV10-1	CASRGQGASDTGELFF	TGCGCCAGCAGAGGACAGGGGGCGTCGGACACCGGGGAGCTGTTTTTT
TRBJ2-3	-	TRBD1	13	TRBV27	CASSWTGSDTQYF	TGTGCCAGCAGTTGGACAGGGTCAGATACGCAGTATTTT
TRBJ2-7	-	-	12	TRBV30	CAWSRGRSEQYF	TGTGCCTGGAGCAGGGGTAGGAGCGAGCAGTACTTC
TRBJ1-2	-	-	15	TRBV11-2	CASSPPAVPNYGYTF	TGTGCCAGCAGCCCCCCAGCCGTTCCGAACTATGGCTACACCTTC
TRBJ2-7	-	-	14	TRBV6-5	CASSYGTRHYEQYF	TGTGCCAGCAGTTACGGGACAAGACACTACGAGCAGTACTTC
TRBJ2-2	-	-	15	TRBV6-5	CASRDSTLNTGELFF	TGTGCCAGCAGGGATTCGACCCTGAACACCGGGGAGCTGTTTTTT